This TCR beta chain was observed in a study of siplizumab effects on memory and regulatory T cells. The ends lost 1 base at V and 2 bases at J; junction bases unmatched: 7. The V gene's germline CDR1 is SGHNT and CDR2 YENEEA. This CDR3 region has 18 residues. The data were produced by immunoSEQ multiplex PCR, yet TCRdb's version contains in-frame clones alone and is incomplete. The sample includes about 120,000 clones, around 94% seen only once; the top ten take roughly 1.7%. The sequencing input was non-Treg CD4+ T cells sorted from blood. This receptor was taken from a human donor in good health. J is TRBJ2-7 and V is TRBV11-3; TRBD2 matches 14 bases. The CDR3 DNA sequence: TGTGCCAGCAGCTTAGTGCCTCCGGGACTAGCGGGAGCCTACGAGCAGTACTTC. It codes for CASSLVPPGLAGAYEQYF. Full variable domain (remainder filled in from reference TRBV11-3 and TRBJ2-7): EAGVVQSPRYKIIEKKQPVAFWCNPISGHNTLYWYLQNLGQGPELLIRYENEEAVDDSQLPKDRFSAERLKGVDSTLKIQPAELGDSAVYLCASSLVPPGLAGAYEQYFGPGTRLTVT.